The 20 T cell receptor beta chains below were found in one sample sequenced in a study of CD8 T cells in Susac syndrome. RNA in amounts of roughly 0.5 to 1 ug was reverse transcribed with random hexamers. Using its own MiXCR run on the immunoSEQ multiplex PCR reads, TCRdb lists one record per CDR3 protein. The sample shows roughly 89,000 distinct CDR3 sequences, 95% to 96% of them seen only once. The material sequenced was CD8+ T cells from PBMCs. The receptors were gathered from a human donor with Susac syndrome.

The V and J genes are TRBV5-1 and TRBJ1-1; a possible D gene is TRBD1 (5 bases). The germline CDR1 and CDR2 sequences are SGHRS and YFSETQ. V was shortened by 0 bases and J by 4 bases, with 13 bases between the two germline ends. CDR3 length equals 15 residues. The CDR3 DNA is TGCGCCAGCAGCTTGGTAGGGGAGAGGGCCACTGAAGCTTTCTTT. It translates to CASSLVGERATEAFF.

This clonotype was seen just once. V gene TRBV6-2 or TRBV6-3 combines with J gene TRBJ2-1; D assignment may be TRBD1 or TRBD2 (5 bases each). CDR1 MNHEY and CDR2 SVGEGT come from the germline V gene. V gave up 1 base and J gave up 9 bases, with 10 bases separating them. The CDR3 covers 13 residues. The CDR3 coding sequence is TGTGCCAGCAGTTACTTCGGGGCAAGTGAGCAGTTCTTC. Encoded protein: CASSYFGASEQFF.

V is TRBV20-1 and J is TRBJ2-7; TRBD2 matches 7 bases. Unmatched junction bases numbered 7, after V lost 6 bases and J lost 2 bases. Germline V gives CDR1 DFQATT, CDR2 SNEGSKA (reference sequence). This CDR3 contains 13 residues. CDR3 in DNA: TGCAGTGCGTCGGAACTAGCGACCTACGAGCAGTACTTC. Translated: CSASELATYEQYF.

The chain uses TRBV29-1 and TRBJ1-1; TRBD1 matches 7 bases. V dropped 5 bases and J dropped 5; count of bases not matched to a gene: 5. Germline CDR1 reads SQVTM; CDR2 reads ANQGSEA. The length of the CDR3 is 12 residues. The CDR3 sequence is CSVTRGTTEAFF. Written as DNA, the CDR3 is TGCAGCGTTACCAGGGGGACGACTGAAGCTTTCTTT.

This clonotype has only one observation. This chain uses TRBV29-1 with TRBJ2-1; D call uncertain. V gave up 4 bases and J gave up 9 bases, with 10 bases separating them. There are 11 residues in the CDR3. CDR1 and CDR2 from the germline V gene are SQVTM and ANQGSEA. The CDR3 nucleotides read TGCAGCGTTGTACAGCTCACTGAGCAGTTCTTC. As protein: CSVVQLTEQFF.

The chain combines TRBV18 with TRBJ2-7, with 12 bases fitting TRBD2. The CDR3 sequence is 16 residues long. Germline CDR1 is KGHSH and CDR2 is LQKENI. The ends lost 3 bases at V and 4 bases at J; junction bases unmatched: 7. The CDR3 here is CASSPPTSGRSYEQYF. The CDR3 nucleotides are TGTGCCAGCTCACCTCCGACTAGCGGGAGATCGTACGAGCAGTACTTC.

This clonotype was seen once. The chain employs TRBV7-6 and TRBJ2-3, with TRBD2 identical over 11 bases. V shed 5 bases, J shed 3 bases, and the junction held 4 bases outside the gene matches. This CDR3 is 15 amino acids long. CDR1 is SGHVS and CDR2 is FNYEAQ in the germline V gene. The CDR3 DNA sequence: TGTGCCAGCAGCCTTAGCGGGGGGGCGACAGATACGCAGTATTTT. This sequence encodes CASSLSGGATDTQYF.

This sequence joins TRBV19 and TRBJ1-1, with a weak D call TRBD1 (6 bases). The V and J ends lost 4 bases and 1 base respectively, with 10 bases between them. The germline gives CDR1 LNHDA, CDR2 SQIVND (reference sequence). This CDR3 region has 14 residues. Here the CDR3 reads CASSSTGSNTEAFF. CDR3 DNA: TGTGCCAGTAGTAGCACAGGGTCGAACACTGAAGCTTTCTTT.

The CDR3 region has the DNA TGCAGTGCTAGACCCGGGACTTGGGGCTCCTACGAGCAGTACTTC. It encodes CSARPGTWGSYEQYF. The V and J genes are TRBV20-1 and TRBJ2-7, with D tentatively TRBD2 (6 bases). The germline V gene encodes CDR1 DFQATT and CDR2 SNEGSKA (reference sequence). The germline V and J ends were trimmed by 2 bases and 0 bases, with 14 bases remaining between them. The CDR3 runs 15 residues.

This rearrangement joins TRBV5-1 to TRBJ2-3, with a possible D match to TRBD1 (5 bases). V gave up 3 bases and J gave up 2 bases, with 13 bases separating them. Germline values: CDR1 SGHRS, CDR2 YFSETQ. The CDR3 loop spans 15 amino acids. As DNA, the CDR3 is TGCGCCAGCAGCTGGATGACAGTCTTCACAGATACGCAGTATTTT. It translates to CASSWMTVFTDTQYF.

The chain employs TRBV29-1 and TRBJ2-3, with D tentatively TRBD1 (6 bases). The length of the CDR3 is 14 residues. The germline gives CDR1 SQVTM, CDR2 ANQGSEA. V was pared by 5 bases and J by 1 base, with 13 bases between. The CDR3 coding sequence is TGCAGCGTTCCTTTAGGACAGCGCACAGATACGCAGTATTTT. As protein: CSVPLGQRTDTQYF.

The chain has TRBV20-1 and TRBJ1-5; weak D call: TRBD1 (6 bases). The CDR3 consists of 15 residues. Trimming pared 2 bases from V and 6 bases from J, leaving 17 bases between. Germline assignment: CDR1 DFQATT and CDR2 SNEGSKA (reference sequence). CDR3 amino acids: CSARFAGDLGQPQHF. The CDR3 DNA reads TGCAGTGCTAGATTTGCAGGGGATTTGGGTCAGCCCCAGCATTTT.

V and J are TRBV20-1 and TRBJ1-1; possibly TRBD1 for D (5 bases). The CDR3 has 11 amino acids. V was pared by 6 bases and J by 8 bases, with 13 bases between. Germline lookup yields CDR1 DFQATT and CDR2 SNEGSKA (reference sequence). The CDR3 DNA sequence: TGCAGTGCGCCGGGGGAGAGGGAAGCTTTCTTT. Its protein is CSAPGEREAFF.

The chain combines TRBV21-1 with TRBJ2-6. TRBV21-1 is given as a pseudogene. This CDR3 is 13 amino acids long. CDR3 DNA sequence: TGTGCCAGCAGCAAAGGGCCCGCCGCCGTCCTGACTTTC. Translation gives CASSKGPAAVLTF.

The CDR3 nucleotides read TGCAGTGCTAAACTAGCGGGGGGTTTTGAGCAGTTCTTC. Translating it yields CSAKLAGGFEQFF. The chain combines TRBV20-1 with TRBJ2-1; TRBD2 aligns across 12 bases. Losses at the gene ends were 4 bases for V and 9 bases for J; bases not matched to a gene: 4. Germline V gives CDR1 DFQATT, CDR2 SNEGSKA (reference sequence). This CDR3 is built from 13 residues.

This clonotype has just one count. This chain links TRBV6-5 with TRBJ2-7, with 7 nucleotides matching TRBD1. The CDR3 has 14 residues. Germline V gene data show CDR1 as MNHEY and CDR2 as SVGAGI. V lost 6 bases and J lost 4; bases outside the gene matches: 9. CDR3 bases: TGTGCCAGCAGCCCGAGGGCAGGGGGTTACGAGCAGTACGTC. It translates to CASSPRAGGYEQYV.

The rearrangement uses TRBV2 and TRBJ2-7, with D perhaps assigned TRBD1 or TRBD2 (6 bases each). Germline assignment: CDR1 SNHLY and CDR2 FYNNEI. This CDR3 has 13 residues. The V end was cut by 7 bases, the J end by 7 bases, with 17 bases between. CDR3 residues: CASMSPTGREQYV. The CDR3 DNA reads as TGTGCCAGCATGAGTCCTACAGGGAGGGAGCAGTACGTC.

The gene calls are TRBV20-1 and TRBJ1-1; perhaps TRBD1 as D (5 bases). The germline V gene has CDR1 DFQATT and CDR2 SNEGSKA (reference sequence). The CDR3 covers 17 residues. V lost 0 bases and J lost 3, with 20 bases in between. CDR3 coding DNA: TGCAGTGCTAGAGATCTGGGGCCCGGAGACCTTTACACTGAAGCTTTCTTT. Protein: CSARDLGPGDLYTEAFF.

The chain has TRBV11-1 and TRBJ1-1, with D perhaps TRBD1 (6 bases). Germline V lookup: CDR1 SGHAT, CDR2 FQDESV (reference sequence). The V gene lost 5 bases and the J gene lost 0 bases, with 13 bases spanning the gap. The CDR3 runs to 15 residues. This CDR3 is CASSVRGYMNTEAFF. As DNA, the CDR3 is TGTGCCAGCAGCGTCAGGGGATATATGAACACTGAAGCTTTCTTT.

This CDR3 is CASSLSRSGASTDTQYF. CDR3 nucleotides: TGTGCCAGCAGCTTATCTCGGAGCGGGGCTAGCACAGATACGCAGTATTTT. The V and J genes are TRBV7-2 and TRBJ2-3, with TRBD2 matching 7 bases. Losses at the gene ends were 2 bases for V and 0 bases for J; bases not matched to a gene: 8. The germline CDR1 and CDR2 sequences are SGHTA and FQGNSA. The CDR3 loop spans 17 amino acids.